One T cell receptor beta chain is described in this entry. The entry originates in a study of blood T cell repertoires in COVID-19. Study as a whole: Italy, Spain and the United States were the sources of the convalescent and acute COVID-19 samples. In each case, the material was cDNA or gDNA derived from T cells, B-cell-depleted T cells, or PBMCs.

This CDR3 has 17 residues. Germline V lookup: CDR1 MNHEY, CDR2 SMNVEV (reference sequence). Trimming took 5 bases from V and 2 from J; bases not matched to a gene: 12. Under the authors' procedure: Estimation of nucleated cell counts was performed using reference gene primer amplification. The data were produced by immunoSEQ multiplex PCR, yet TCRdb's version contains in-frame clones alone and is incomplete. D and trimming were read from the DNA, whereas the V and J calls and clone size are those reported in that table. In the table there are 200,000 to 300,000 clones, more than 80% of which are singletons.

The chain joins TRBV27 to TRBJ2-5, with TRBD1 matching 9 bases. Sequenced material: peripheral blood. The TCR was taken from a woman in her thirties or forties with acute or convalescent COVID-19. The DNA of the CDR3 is TGTGCCAGCAGTCCAATGGGACAGGGCCTCGGGCAAGAGACCCAGTACTTC. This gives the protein CASSPMGQGLGQETQYF.